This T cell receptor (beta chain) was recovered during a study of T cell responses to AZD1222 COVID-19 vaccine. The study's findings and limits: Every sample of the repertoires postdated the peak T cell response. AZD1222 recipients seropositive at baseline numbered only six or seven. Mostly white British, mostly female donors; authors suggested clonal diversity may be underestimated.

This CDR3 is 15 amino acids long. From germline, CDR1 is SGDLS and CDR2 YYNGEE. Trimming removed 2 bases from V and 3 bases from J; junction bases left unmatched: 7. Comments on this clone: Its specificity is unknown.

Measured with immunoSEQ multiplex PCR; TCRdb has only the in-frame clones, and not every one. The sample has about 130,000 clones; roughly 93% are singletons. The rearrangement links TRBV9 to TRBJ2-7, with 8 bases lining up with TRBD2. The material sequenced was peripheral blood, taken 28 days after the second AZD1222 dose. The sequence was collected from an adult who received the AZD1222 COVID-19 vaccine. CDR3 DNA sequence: TGTGCCAGCAGCGTCAGCGGGGGCCCTGACTACGAGCAGTACTTC. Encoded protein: CASSVSGGPDYEQYF.